Described below is a single T cell receptor (beta chain) sequence and its context. The data belong to a study of shared clonotypes between healthy human individuals. Method: immunoSEQ multiplex PCR; TCRdb's copy keeps in-frame clones and lacks some. The repertoire has about 2.4 million clones, over 85% of them found once; the top ten carry about 0.13%. The junction had 6 bases not matched to a gene; V was cut back by 6 bases and J by 2 bases. This CDR3 spans 17 amino acids. Germline loops: CDR1 MDHEN, CDR2 SYDVKM. Sequencing was carried out using naive CD4+ T cells sorted from blood. Subset noted: CD45RA+ positively selected. The chain links TRBV28 to TRBJ2-1; 14 bases line up with TRBD2. The TCR comes from a man aged 18 to 30 in good health. In DNA form, the CDR3 reads TGTGCCAGCAGGACTGGACTAGCGGGGGGAACCTACAATGAGCAGTTCTTC. Amino acids: CASRTGLAGGTYNEQFF.